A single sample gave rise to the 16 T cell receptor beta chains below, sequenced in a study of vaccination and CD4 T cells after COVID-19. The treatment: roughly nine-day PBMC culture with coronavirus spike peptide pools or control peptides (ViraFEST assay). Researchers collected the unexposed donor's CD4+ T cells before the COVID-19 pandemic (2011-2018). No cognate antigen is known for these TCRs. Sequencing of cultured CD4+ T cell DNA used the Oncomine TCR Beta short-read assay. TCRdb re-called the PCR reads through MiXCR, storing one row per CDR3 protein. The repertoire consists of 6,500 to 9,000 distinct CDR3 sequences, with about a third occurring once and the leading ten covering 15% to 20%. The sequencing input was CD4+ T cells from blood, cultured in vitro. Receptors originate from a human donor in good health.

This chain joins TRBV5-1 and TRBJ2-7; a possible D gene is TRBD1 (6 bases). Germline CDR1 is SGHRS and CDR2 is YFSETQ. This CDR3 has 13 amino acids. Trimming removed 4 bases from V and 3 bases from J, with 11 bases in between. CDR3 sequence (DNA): TGCGCCAGCAGCCCGGACAGCTTCTACGAGCAGTACTTC. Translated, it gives CASSPDSFYEQYF.

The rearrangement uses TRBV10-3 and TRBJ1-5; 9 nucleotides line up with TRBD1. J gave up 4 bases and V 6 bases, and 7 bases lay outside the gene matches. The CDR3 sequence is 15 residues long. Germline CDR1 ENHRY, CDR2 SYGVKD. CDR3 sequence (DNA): TGTGCCATCAGCTCCGACAGGGGGTTAAATCAGCCCCAGCATTTT. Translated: CAISSDRGLNQPQHF.

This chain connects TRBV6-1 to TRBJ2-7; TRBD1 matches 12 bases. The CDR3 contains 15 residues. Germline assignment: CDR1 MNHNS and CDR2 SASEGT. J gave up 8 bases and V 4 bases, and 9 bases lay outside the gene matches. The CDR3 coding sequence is TGTGCCAGCAGTGCAACCGGGACAGGGGGCATCCAGCAGTACTTC. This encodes CASSATGTGGIQQYF.

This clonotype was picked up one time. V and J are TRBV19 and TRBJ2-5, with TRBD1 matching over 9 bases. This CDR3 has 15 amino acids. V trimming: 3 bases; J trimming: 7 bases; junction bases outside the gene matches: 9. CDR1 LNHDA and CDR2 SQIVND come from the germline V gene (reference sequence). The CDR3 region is CASSIGDREGATQYF. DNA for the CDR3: TGTGCCAGTAGTATCGGGGACAGGGAAGGGGCGACCCAGTACTTC.

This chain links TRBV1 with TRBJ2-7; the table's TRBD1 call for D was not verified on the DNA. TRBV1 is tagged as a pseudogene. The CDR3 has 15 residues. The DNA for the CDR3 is TGCACCAGCAGCCAAGATGGCGCCAGACCCTACGAGCAGTACTTC. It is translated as CTSSQDGARPYEQYF.

CDR3 protein: CASSPHRGPMNTEAFF. In DNA, the CDR3 is TGTGCCAGTAGTCCCCACAGAGGCCCTATGAACACTGAAGCTTTCTTT. This sequence joins TRBV19 and TRBJ1-1; no clear D. Germline V gives CDR1 LNHDA, CDR2 SQIVND (reference sequence). CDR3 length: 16 residues. V was trimmed by 5 bases and J by 0 bases, leaving 16 bases between them.

DNA of the CDR3: TGTGCCACCAGCAGAAAGAGGGGTGGACTAGTCGGGGATGAGCAGTTCTTC. It codes for CATSRKRGGLVGDEQFF. The chain combines TRBV15 with TRBJ2-1, with 7 positions matching TRBD2. The ends lost 2 bases at V and 8 bases at J; junction bases unmatched: 15. The CDR3 totals 17 residues. CDR1 and CDR2 from the germline V gene are LNHNV and YYDKDF (reference sequence).

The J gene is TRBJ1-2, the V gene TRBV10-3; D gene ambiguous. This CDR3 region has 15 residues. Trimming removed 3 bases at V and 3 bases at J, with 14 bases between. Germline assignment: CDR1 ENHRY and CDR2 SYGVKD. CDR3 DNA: TGTGCCATCAGTGAAGCCGGACTTACTGACTATGGCTACACCTTC. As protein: CAISEAGLTDYGYTF.

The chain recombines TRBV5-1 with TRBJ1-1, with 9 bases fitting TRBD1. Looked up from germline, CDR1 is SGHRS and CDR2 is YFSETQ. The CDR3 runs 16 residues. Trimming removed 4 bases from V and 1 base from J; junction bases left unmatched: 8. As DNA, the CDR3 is TGCGCCAGCAGCCCGGGGGGGGGACAGGGGAACACTGAAGCTTTCTTT. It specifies CASSPGGGQGNTEAFF.

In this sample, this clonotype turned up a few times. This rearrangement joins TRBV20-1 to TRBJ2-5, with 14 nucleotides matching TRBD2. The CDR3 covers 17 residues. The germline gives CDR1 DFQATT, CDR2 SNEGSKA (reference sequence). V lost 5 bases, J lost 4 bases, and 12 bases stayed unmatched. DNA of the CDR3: TGCAGTGCTGGCACCTCGAAGACTAGCGGGGGGGTAGAGACCCAGTACTTC. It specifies CSAGTSKTSGGVETQYF.

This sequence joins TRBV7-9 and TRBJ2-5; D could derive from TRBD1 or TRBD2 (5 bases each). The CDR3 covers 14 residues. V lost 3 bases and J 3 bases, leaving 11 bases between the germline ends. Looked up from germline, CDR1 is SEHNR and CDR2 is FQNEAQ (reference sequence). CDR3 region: CASSFLGVEETQYF. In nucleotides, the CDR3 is TGTGCCAGCAGCTTTTTGGGGGTCGAAGAGACCCAGTACTTC.

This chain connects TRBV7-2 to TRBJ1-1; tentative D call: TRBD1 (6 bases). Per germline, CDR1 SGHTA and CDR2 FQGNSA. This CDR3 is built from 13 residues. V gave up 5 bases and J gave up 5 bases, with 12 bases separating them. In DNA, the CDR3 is TGTGCCAGCAGCCAACAACAGGGTACTGAAGCTTTCTTT. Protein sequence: CASSQQQGTEAFF.

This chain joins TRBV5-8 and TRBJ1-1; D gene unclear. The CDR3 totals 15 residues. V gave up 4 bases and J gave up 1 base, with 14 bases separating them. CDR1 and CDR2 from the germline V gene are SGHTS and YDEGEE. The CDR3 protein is CASSRAGVGNTEAFF. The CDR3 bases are TGTGCCAGCAGCCGCGCCGGGGTGGGGAACACTGAAGCTTTCTTT.

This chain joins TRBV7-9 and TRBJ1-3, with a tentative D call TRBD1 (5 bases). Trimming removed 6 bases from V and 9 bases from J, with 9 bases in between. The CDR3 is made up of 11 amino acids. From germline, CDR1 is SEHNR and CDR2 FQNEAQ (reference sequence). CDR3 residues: CASRGETTIYF. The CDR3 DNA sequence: TGTGCCAGCAGAGGGGAGACCACCATATATTTT. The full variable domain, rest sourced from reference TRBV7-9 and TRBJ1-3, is DTGVSQNPRHKITKRGQNVTFRCDPISEHNRLYWYRQTLGQGPEFLTYFQNEAQLEKSRLLSDRFSAERPKGSFSTLEIQRTEQGDSAMYLCASRGETTIYFGEGSWLTVV.

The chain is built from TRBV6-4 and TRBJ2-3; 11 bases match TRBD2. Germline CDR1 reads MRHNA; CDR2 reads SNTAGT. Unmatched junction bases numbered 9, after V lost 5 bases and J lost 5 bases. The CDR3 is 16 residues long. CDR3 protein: CASSSPGLAVGDTQYF. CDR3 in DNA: TGTGCCAGCAGTAGCCCGGGACTAGCGGTAGGAGATACGCAGTATTTT.

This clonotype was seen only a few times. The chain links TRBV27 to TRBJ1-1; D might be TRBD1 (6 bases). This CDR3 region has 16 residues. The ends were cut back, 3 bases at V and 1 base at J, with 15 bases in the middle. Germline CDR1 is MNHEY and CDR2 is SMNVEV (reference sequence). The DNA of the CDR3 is TGTGCCAGCAGTTTCGGGGGGGCGTACGGGAACACTGAAGCTTTCTTT. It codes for CASSFGGAYGNTEAFF.